These T cell receptor beta chains were read from a single sample in a study of type 1 regulatory T cells. These TCRs are of unknown antigen specificity. MiXCR was run by TCRdb on the reads, yielding one entry per CDR3 protein. The sample includes roughly 65,000 distinct CDR3 sequences, roughly 50% of them seen just once. The sequencing sample was made of cultured non-Tr1 T cells, either the whole culture or a sorted T cell fraction (not recorded which). The receptors come from a human donor in good health. The CDR3 runs from the conserved cysteine through the conserved F or W. The D gene is left open where the match is weak. Size is omitted from some rows. Given values are once, few, many or a class for expanded clones.

d_call: -
j_call: TRBJ2-3
clone_size: -
v_call: TRBV6-1
cdr3_nt: TGTGCCAGCAGCTTAGGACAGTCTAGCACAGATACGCAGTATTTT
cdr3_aa: CASSLGQSSTDTQYF

d_call: -
j_call: TRBJ1-2
clone_size: -
v_call: TRBV7-3
cdr3_nt: TGTGCCAGCAGCTTCTCAGGGCGCGACTACACCTTC
cdr3_aa: CASSFSGRDYTF

d_call: -
j_call: TRBJ2-3
clone_size: -
v_call: TRBV7-2
cdr3_nt: TGTGCCAGCAGCTACCGGGTCCGGGCAGATACGCAGTATTTT
cdr3_aa: CASSYRVRADTQYF

d_call: -
j_call: TRBJ2-1
clone_size: -
v_call: TRBV19
cdr3_nt: TGTGCCAGTAGTAGCCTCGGGGGCCCCAAGTTCTTC
cdr3_aa: CASSSLGGPKFF

d_call: -
j_call: TRBJ1-3
clone_size: few
v_call: TRBV12-3/TRBV12-4
cdr3_nt: TGTGCCAGCATCTATTATTCTGGAAACACCATATATTTT
cdr3_aa: CASIYYSGNTIYF

d_call: -
j_call: TRBJ2-5
clone_size: -
v_call: TRBV29-1
cdr3_nt: TGCAGCGCAAGCAGCAATCGAGAGACCCAGTACTTC
cdr3_aa: CSASSNRETQYF

d_call: -
j_call: TRBJ1-4
clone_size: -
v_call: TRBV6-1
cdr3_nt: -
cdr3_aa: CASSEGGRREKNCFF

d_call: TRBD2
j_call: TRBJ2-5
clone_size: once
v_call: TRBV12-3/TRBV12-4
cdr3_nt: TGTGCCAGCAGTTCGTGGACTAGCGGAGGGGAGACCCAGTACTTC
cdr3_aa: CASSSWTSGGETQYF

d_call: TRBD1
j_call: TRBJ2-7
clone_size: few
v_call: TRBV11-2
cdr3_nt: TGTGCCAGCAGCTCCGCCGGGACAGCCATCTACGAGCAGTACTTC
cdr3_aa: CASSSAGTAIYEQYF

d_call: -
j_call: TRBJ2-5
clone_size: -
v_call: TRBV7-2
cdr3_nt: TGTGCCAGCAGCTTGGCTTGGCGGGGGACCCAGTACTTC
cdr3_aa: CASSLAWRGTQYF

d_call: TRBD2
j_call: TRBJ2-3
clone_size: many
v_call: TRBV18
cdr3_nt: TGTGCCAGCTCCCAATATAGCGGGGGTGATACGGATACGCAGTATTTT
cdr3_aa: CASSQYSGGDTDTQYF

d_call: -
j_call: TRBJ2-5
clone_size: -
v_call: TRBV7-2
cdr3_nt: TGTGCCAGCAGCTTAGCCCTCATGACTAAACCTGGGGAGACCCAGTACTTC
cdr3_aa: CASSLALMTKPGETQYF

d_call: TRBD2
j_call: TRBJ2-1
clone_size: -
v_call: TRBV6-5
cdr3_nt: TGTGCCAGCAGTAACCGACTAGCGGGGGGCGTAGGAAATGAGCAGTTCTTC
cdr3_aa: CASSNRLAGGVGNEQFF

d_call: -
j_call: TRBJ2-7
clone_size: -
v_call: TRBV15
cdr3_nt: TGTGCCACCAGCAGAGATAGGCAGGCCTACGAGCAGTACTTC
cdr3_aa: CATSRDRQAYEQYF

d_call: TRBD1
j_call: TRBJ1-1
clone_size: -
v_call: TRBV7-2
cdr3_nt: TGTGCCAGCAGCTTAGAAGCAGGGGGCTTTAACACTGAAGCTTTCTTT
cdr3_aa: CASSLEAGGFNTEAFF

d_call: -
j_call: TRBJ2-7
clone_size: -
v_call: TRBV2
cdr3_nt: TGTGCCAGCAGGGTTTTCTCCTACGAGCAGTACTTC
cdr3_aa: CASRVFSYEQYF

d_call: -
j_call: TRBJ2-1
clone_size: -
v_call: TRBV7-2
cdr3_nt: TGTGCCAGCAGCGGCCGTAATGAGCAGTTCTTC
cdr3_aa: CASSGRNEQFF

d_call: TRBD1
j_call: TRBJ1-3
clone_size: -
v_call: TRBV5-1
cdr3_nt: TGCGCCAGCAGCTTGGGCAGGACAGGACTCTCTGGAAACACCATATATTTT
cdr3_aa: CASSLGRTGLSGNTIYF

d_call: TRBD2
j_call: TRBJ2-1
clone_size: few
v_call: TRBV7-2
cdr3_nt: TGTGCCAGCAGCTCAGGGGGACTAGCGGGGGGCAGGGAGCAGTTCTTC
cdr3_aa: CASSSGGLAGGREQFF

d_call: TRBD2
j_call: TRBJ2-1
clone_size: few
v_call: TRBV12-3/TRBV12-4
cdr3_nt: TGTGCCAGCAATAGCGGGGCGGGGGACAATGAGCAGTTCTTC
cdr3_aa: CASNSGAGDNEQFF

d_call: -
j_call: TRBJ2-1
clone_size: -
v_call: TRBV7-3
cdr3_nt: TGTGCCAGCAGCTTAGTCTTGACGTCCGTATACAATGAGCAGTTCTTC
cdr3_aa: CASSLVLTSVYNEQFF

d_call: -
j_call: TRBJ1-4
clone_size: -
v_call: TRBV20-1
cdr3_nt: TGCAGTGCTTTCGGGGGGTTTGGCACTAATGAAAAACTGTTTTTT
cdr3_aa: CSAFGGFGTNEKLFF

d_call: -
j_call: TRBJ2-1
clone_size: -
v_call: TRBV6-2/TRBV6-3
cdr3_nt: TGTGCCAGCCTACAGCGGACCAAGAACTACAATGAGCAGTTCTTC
cdr3_aa: CASLQRTKNYNEQFF

d_call: -
j_call: TRBJ2-5
clone_size: few
v_call: TRBV2
cdr3_nt: TGTGCCAGCAGTGTTTCTGGCGGGCAGGGTTTGTTGTACTTC
cdr3_aa: CASSVSGGQGLLYF

d_call: -
j_call: TRBJ2-3
clone_size: -
v_call: TRBV7-9
cdr3_nt: TGTGCCAGCAGCTTAGGGGCACCCCCAGATACGCAGTATTTT
cdr3_aa: CASSLGAPPDTQYF

d_call: TRBD2
j_call: TRBJ2-1
clone_size: -
v_call: TRBV28
cdr3_nt: TGTGCCAGCAACATGGGGGGGGGGTCCGGCAGGGAGCAGTTCTTC
cdr3_aa: CASNMGGGSGREQFF

d_call: -
j_call: TRBJ1-6
clone_size: few
v_call: TRBV6-1
cdr3_nt: TGTGCCAGCAGTGGGCCTCTTGGTTCACCCCTCCACTTT
cdr3_aa: CASSGPLGSPLHF

d_call: TRBD1
j_call: TRBJ2-1
clone_size: few
v_call: TRBV19
cdr3_nt: TGTGCCAGTAGTATGGGACAGGGGGACTTCAATGAGCAGTTCTTC
cdr3_aa: CASSMGQGDFNEQFF

d_call: TRBD2
j_call: TRBJ2-5
clone_size: -
v_call: TRBV3-1
cdr3_nt: TGTGCCAGCAGCCAAGGAAATGCGAATAGCGGGGAGACCCAGTACTTC
cdr3_aa: CASSQGNANSGETQYF

d_call: -
j_call: TRBJ1-6
clone_size: few
v_call: TRBV11-3
cdr3_nt: TGTGCCAGCACAGGGGATCATTCACCCCTCCACTTT
cdr3_aa: CASTGDHSPLHF

d_call: -
j_call: TRBJ1-2
clone_size: -
v_call: TRBV4-3
cdr3_nt: TGCGCCAGCAGCCAAGACAGGGGCTTCGGTGGCTACACCTTC
cdr3_aa: CASSQDRGFGGYTF

d_call: -
j_call: TRBJ1-4
clone_size: -
v_call: TRBV5-5
cdr3_nt: TGTGCCAGCAGCTTGGCAACCAATGAAAAACTGTTTTTT
cdr3_aa: CASSLATNEKLFF

d_call: TRBD2
j_call: TRBJ2-3
clone_size: -
v_call: TRBV4-2
cdr3_nt: TGTGCCAGCAGCCCCGTTAAGACGATCGGGGGAGGGCCAAATACGCAGTATTTT
cdr3_aa: CASSPVKTIGGGPNTQYF

d_call: -
j_call: TRBJ1-4
clone_size: -
v_call: TRBV12-3/TRBV12-4
cdr3_nt: TGTGCCAGCAGTTCCGAGATGGGTGAAAAACTGTTTTTT
cdr3_aa: CASSSEMGEKLFF

d_call: -
j_call: TRBJ1-4
clone_size: -
v_call: TRBV4-1
cdr3_nt: TGCGCCAGCAGCCCTTTCCAGAGAGGATCAGGGGAAAAACTGTTTTTT
cdr3_aa: CASSPFQRGSGEKLFF

d_call: TRBD1
j_call: TRBJ1-5
clone_size: -
v_call: TRBV4-2
cdr3_nt: TGTGCCAGCAGCCATACAGGGGCGGGCCAGCCCCAGCATTTT
cdr3_aa: CASSHTGAGQPQHF

d_call: TRBD1
j_call: TRBJ1-5
clone_size: few
v_call: TRBV4-1
cdr3_nt: TGCGCCAGCAGCCCCTTGGGACAGCCGAGGCAGCCCCAGCATTTT
cdr3_aa: CASSPLGQPRQPQHF

d_call: TRBD1
j_call: TRBJ1-2
clone_size: few
v_call: TRBV20-1
cdr3_nt: TGCAGTGCTCGGACAGGTTTCTATGGCTACACCTTC
cdr3_aa: CSARTGFYGYTF

d_call: -
j_call: TRBJ1-6
clone_size: once
v_call: TRBV6-1
cdr3_nt: TGTGCCAGCAGTTGGGCAGGAGATAATTCACCCCTCCACTTT
cdr3_aa: CASSWAGDNSPLHF

d_call: -
j_call: TRBJ2-7
clone_size: -
v_call: TRBV7-2
cdr3_nt: TGTGCCAGCAGCTTATCGACGGGGCTCTCCTACGAGCAGTACTTC
cdr3_aa: CASSLSTGLSYEQYF

d_call: TRBD2
j_call: TRBJ2-7
clone_size: -
v_call: TRBV6-2/TRBV6-3
cdr3_nt: TGTGCCAGCAGTTCGACTAGCGGGGGCTCCTACGAGCAGTACTTC
cdr3_aa: CASSSTSGGSYEQYF

d_call: -
j_call: TRBJ1-2
clone_size: many
v_call: TRBV12-3/TRBV12-4
cdr3_nt: TGTGCCAGCAGTTTCTTGGGAGAAGGCTACACCTTC
cdr3_aa: CASSFLGEGYTF

d_call: -
j_call: TRBJ1-3
clone_size: -
v_call: TRBV7-2
cdr3_nt: TGTGCCAGCAGCCGCGCCTTGGGGGGAAACACCATATATTTT
cdr3_aa: CASSRALGGNTIYF

d_call: -
j_call: TRBJ2-5
clone_size: many
v_call: TRBV12-3/TRBV12-4
cdr3_nt: TGTGCCAGCAGTTTAGGAGGGGTCGGAGAGACCCAGTACTTC
cdr3_aa: CASSLGGVGETQYF

d_call: TRBD2
j_call: TRBJ2-1
clone_size: -
v_call: TRBV20-1
cdr3_nt: TGCAGTGCTCCGTCTAGCGGGGGGGCCGGGGGTGAGCAGTTCTTC
cdr3_aa: CSAPSSGGAGGEQFF

d_call: TRBD1
j_call: TRBJ1-2
clone_size: -
v_call: TRBV2
cdr3_nt: TGTGCCAGCAGTGGCGAACAGGGGTGGTATGGCTACACCTTC
cdr3_aa: CASSGEQGWYGYTF

d_call: TRBD1
j_call: TRBJ2-7
clone_size: -
v_call: TRBV19
cdr3_nt: TGTGCCAGTAGTCTCCGGGACAGGGCGCACGAGCAGTACTTC
cdr3_aa: CASSLRDRAHEQYF

d_call: -
j_call: TRBJ2-7
clone_size: -
v_call: TRBV7-8
cdr3_nt: TGTGCCAGCAGCTTAACCACAGGGTTGGCCAAGGTCTACGAGCAGTACTTC
cdr3_aa: CASSLTTGLAKVYEQYF

d_call: TRBD2
j_call: TRBJ2-7
clone_size: -
v_call: TRBV6-2/TRBV6-3
cdr3_nt: TGTGCCAGCAGTTACAGAGGTAGCGGGGTCTACGAGCAGTACTTC
cdr3_aa: CASSYRGSGVYEQYF

d_call: -
j_call: TRBJ1-1
clone_size: few
v_call: TRBV30
cdr3_nt: TGTGCCTGGAGTGTACGTGTGGACAGCCTGGTGTTCTTT
cdr3_aa: CAWSVRVDSLVFF

d_call: -
j_call: TRBJ2-7
clone_size: -
v_call: TRBV6-2/TRBV6-3
cdr3_nt: TGTGCCAGCAGCGTGCACTACGAGCAGTACTTC
cdr3_aa: CASSVHYEQYF

d_call: -
j_call: TRBJ2-3
clone_size: -
v_call: TRBV7-9
cdr3_nt: TGTGCCAGCAGCTTAAACGCGGGCGCAGATACGCAGTATTTT
cdr3_aa: CASSLNAGADTQYF

d_call: TRBD1
j_call: TRBJ2-5
clone_size: -
v_call: TRBV3-1
cdr3_nt: TGTGCCAGCAGCCAACCAGGGACAGTCCAAGAGACCCAGTACTTC
cdr3_aa: CASSQPGTVQETQYF